A selection of T cell receptor beta chains follows, all from one sample in a study of T cells in Graves' hyperthyroidism and ophthalmopathy. TCRdb itself ran the multiplex PCR reads through MiXCR, one entry per CDR3 protein. The sample has about 260,000 distinct CDR3 sequences, less than 30% seen once; the top ten hold around 30%. The sequencing sample was made of blood. The receptors derive from a middle-aged man with Graves' hyperthyroidism that later progressed to Graves' ophthalmopathy. Both conserved end residues are trimmed from each CDR3. Fields, in order: V gene, CDR3 protein.

TRBV20-1	SAKTSGQGSGEQY
TRBV7-9	ASSDSQYNYGYT
TRBV28	ASSLTRQPQH
TRBV2	ASTLQRGTGVSSQH
TRBV6-5	ASSYSSGGRGEQY
TRBV29-1	SVYRGAGNTEAF
TRBV12-3/TRBV12-4	ASSFIAGQETQY
TRBV6-1	ATRDRMNTEAF
TRBV7-8	ASSQSSGTGFHEQY
TRBV12-3/TRBV12-4	ASSLARDHSYEQY
TRBV5-1	ASSLDRPNTEAF
TRBV20-1	SASSRGPHGEQY
TRBV7-9	ASSTRTSSYEQY
TRBV12-3/TRBV12-4	ASSLVPSEQY
TRBV5-1	ASSLRPGVSYEQY
TRBV12-3/TRBV12-4	ASSPHQGAGGNEQY
TRBV20-1	SARKGLAGGLEQY
TRBV7-8	ASSLSGRPLSYT
TRBV5-1	ASSQGGQDFSGANVLT
TRBV11-2	ASSRNSGAYEQY
TRBV6-5	ASSYSSGSSYEQY
TRBV6-2/TRBV6-3	ASRGDSGRANEQY
TRBV12-3/TRBV12-4	ASSKRTGRDTEAF
TRBV5-5	ASSSPGLAGAYEQY
TRBV28	ASTPQGRRSYEQY
TRBV24-1	ATSDPRDGVQETQY
TRBV28	ASSRFYSYEQY
TRBV9	ASSVEQVNTEAF
TRBV2	ASSGMDLGF
TRBV28	ASDTGLAGVDEQY
TRBV5-1	ASSLGEGRTYEQY